One and the same sample provided the 18 T cell receptor beta chains below, sequenced in a study of blood T cell repertoires in COVID-19. Generated by immunoSEQ multiplex PCR, the TCRdb table keeps only in-frame clones and is missing some. The sample has 280,000 or so clones, 89% seen once. Material for sequencing was PBMCs or T cells enriched from blood (not recorded which). These receptors originate from a woman aged 45-65 years who had been exposed to COVID-19.

This rearrangement joins TRBV3-1 (or the pseudogene TRBV3-2) to TRBJ1-1; the match to TRBD1 covers 9 bases. Germline values: CDR1 LGHDT, CDR2 YNNKEL (reference sequence). This CDR3 is built from 16 residues. With V trimmed by 4 bases and J by 7 bases, 13 bases remained unmatched. For the CDR3, the DNA is TGTGCCAGCAGCCCCGTATCCGGACAGGGGTGGTATGAAGCTTTCTTT. Translated: CASSPVSGQGWYEAFF.

CDR3 in DNA: TGTGCCAGCAGCAGCCGAGGGGGAAACACCATATATTTT. Encoded protein: CASSSRGGNTIYF. The chain is built from TRBV7-9 and TRBJ1-3; D unresolved. CDR3 length equals 13 residues. The V gene lost 5 bases and the J gene lost 4 bases, with 9 bases spanning the gap. Per the germline V gene, CDR1 is SEHNR and CDR2 is FQNEAQ (reference sequence).

In the case of this clone: Different DNA sequences within this sample yield the same CDR3. The CDR3 protein is CASSTGTGNQPQHF. The CDR3, as DNA: TGTGCCAGTAGTACCGGGACAGGCAATCAGCCCCAGCATTTT. J is TRBJ1-5 and V is TRBV19, with 7 bases aligning to TRBD1. Germline CDR1 LNHDA, CDR2 SQIVND (reference sequence). The CDR3 extends over 14 amino acids. With 4 bases clipped from V and 2 bases from J, the junction kept 2 bases outside the gene matches.

The chain employs TRBV19 and TRBJ2-1; 8 bases line up with TRBD2. The CDR3 runs to 15 residues. Per the germline V gene, CDR1 is LNHDA and CDR2 is SQIVND (reference sequence). V lost 6 bases, J lost 3 bases, and 7 bases stayed unmatched. CDR3 sequence (DNA): TGTGCCAGTAGGCCCCGGGGGGGCCGCTACAATGAGCAGTTCTTC. It yields the protein CASRPRGGRYNEQFF.

The chain combines TRBV11-2 with TRBJ2-2, with a tentative D call TRBD2 (6 bases). V gave up 4 bases and J gave up 4 bases, with 19 bases separating them. The CDR3 spans 17 residues. Germline lookup yields CDR1 SGHAT and CDR2 FQNNGV. DNA for the CDR3: TGTGCCAGCAGCTCCTATTTAATAGCGGAACCCACCGGGGAGCTGTTTTTT. It specifies CASSSYLIAEPTGELFF.

The chain is built from TRBV27 and TRBJ2-7; tentative D call: TRBD1 (6 bases). The CDR3 consists of 14 residues. Germline values: CDR1 MNHEY, CDR2 SMNVEV (reference sequence). V was clipped by 4 bases and J by 3 bases, with 13 bases between them. The CDR3 bases are TGTGCCAGCAGTTCCCTGACAGGTTTCTACGAGCAGTACTTC. Translating gives CASSSLTGFYEQYF.

The CDR3 is CASSPPEGGYEQFF. In DNA, the CDR3 is TGCGCCAGCAGCCCTCCGGAGGGGGGGTATGAGCAGTTCTTC. The rearrangement joins TRBV4-1 to TRBJ2-1, with a possible D match to TRBD2 (7 bases). CDR1 and CDR2 (germline): MGHRA, YSYEKL. V was trimmed by 4 bases and J by 8 bases, leaving 15 bases between them. The CDR3 has 14 residues.

The CDR3 spells CASVTSGMNYEQYF. The CDR3 DNA is TGTGCCAGCGTGACTAGCGGGATGAACTACGAGCAGTACTTC. This sequence joins TRBV28 and TRBJ2-7, with TRBD2 matching 11 bases. V lost 8 bases, J lost 3 bases, and 6 bases stayed unmatched. This CDR3 is 14 amino acids long. Germline V CDR1 and CDR2: MDHEN, SYDVKM.

The rearrangement uses TRBV28 and TRBJ2-2; tentatively, D is TRBD1 (6 bases). V was clipped by 7 bases and J by 5 bases, with 20 bases between them. The CDR3 is made up of 16 amino acids. CDR1 and CDR2 from the germline V gene are MDHEN and SYDVKM. This CDR3 is CASTRSGVPATGELFF. CDR3 nucleotides: TGTGCCAGCACCCGCTCAGGGGTCCCTGCGACCGGGGAGCTGTTTTTT.

The rearrangement uses TRBV6-5 and TRBJ1-2, with 7 nucleotides matching TRBD1. With 0 bases clipped from V and 8 bases from J, the junction kept 9 bases outside the gene matches. The length of the CDR3 is 15 residues. CDR1 is MNHEY and CDR2 is SVGAGI in the germline V gene. The CDR3 sequence: CASSYSETGRGGYTF. The CDR3 coding sequence is TGTGCCAGCAGTTACTCGGAGACAGGGCGTGGGGGCTACACCTTC.

The CDR3 DNA reads as TGTGCCACCAGCAGAGATGGACAGGGAAGAGAGACCCAGTACTTC. Translation: CATSRDGQGRETQYF. V usage is TRBV15 and J usage is TRBJ2-5; 8 nucleotides line up with TRBD1. CDR1 is LNHNV and CDR2 is YYDKDF in the germline V gene (reference sequence). The CDR3 sequence is 15 residues long. J was trimmed by 4 bases and V by 0 bases; bases with no gene match: 4.

This clone was observed a few times. The rearrangement joins TRBV28 to TRBJ2-5; 8 bases are a match to TRBD1. This CDR3 comprises 16 residues. The V segment lost 4 bases and the J segment 0 bases; nucleotides outside the gene matches: 7. Germline values: CDR1 MDHEN, CDR2 SYDVKM. For the CDR3, the DNA is TGTGCCAGCAGTTCGTACGGACAGGGAGACCAAGAGACCCAGTACTTC. It encodes CASSSYGQGDQETQYF.

The J gene is TRBJ1-1, the V gene TRBV10-3; D is undetermined. V lost 7 bases and J lost 3, with 15 bases in between. The CDR3 runs to 14 residues. Per germline, CDR1 ENHRY and CDR2 SYGVKD. The chain's CDR3 is CAIKNRGLDTEAFF. CDR3 coding DNA: TGTGCCATCAAAAACCGAGGACTGGACACTGAAGCTTTCTTT.

The chain uses TRBV30 and TRBJ1-1, with TRBD1 identical over 8 bases. The germline V gene has CDR1 GTSNPN and CDR2 SVGIG (reference sequence). V gave up 4 bases and J gave up 1 base; unmatched junction bases: 2. CDR3 length: 13 residues. The CDR3 nucleotides are TGTGCCTGGACGGACAGGGCGAACACTGAAGCTTTCTTT. Translation: CAWTDRANTEAFF.

This clone was counted once. The rearrangement joins TRBV28 to TRBJ2-7, with TRBD2 matching over 11 bases. V lost 4 bases, J lost 0 bases, and 14 bases stayed unmatched. Per the germline V gene, CDR1 is MDHEN and CDR2 is SYDVKM. The CDR3 extends over 19 amino acids. The CDR3: CASSSYTKKLAGDSYEQYF. The CDR3 bases are TGTGCCAGCAGTTCCTACACAAAAAAACTAGCGGGGGACTCCTACGAGCAGTACTTC.

The V call is TRBV30, the J call TRBJ1-2, with 8 bases lining up with TRBD1. Germline V gene data show CDR1 as GTSNPN and CDR2 as SVGIG (reference sequence). The length of the CDR3 is 14 residues. After removal of 0 bases from V and 4 bases from J, the junction contained 4 bases not matched to a gene. The CDR3 coding sequence is TGTGCCTGGAGTGTACCAGGGGGCAGCTATGGCTACACCTTC. Translated, it gives CAWSVPGGSYGYTF.

The chain recombines TRBV9 with TRBJ2-2; D unclear. Trimming left V 0 bases short and J 4 bases short, with 16 bases between. The CDR3 has 17 residues. Germline V gene data show CDR1 as SGDLS and CDR2 as YYNGEE. CDR3 bases: TGTGCCAGCAGCGTAGCTACATCGAGCGTCAGCACCGGGGAGCTGTTTTTT. Its protein is CASSVATSSVSTGELFF.

This clone is a singleton in its sample. This chain uses TRBV5-6 with TRBJ1-1, with D tentatively TRBD1 (5 bases). The CDR3 is made up of 16 amino acids. Trimming stripped 0 bases from V and 2 bases from J, with 14 bases between. Per the germline V gene, CDR1 is SGHDT and CDR2 is YYEEEE. The CDR3 spells CASSLAASQVNTEAFF. In DNA, the CDR3 is TGTGCCAGCAGCTTGGCAGCTTCACAGGTTAACACTGAAGCTTTCTTT.